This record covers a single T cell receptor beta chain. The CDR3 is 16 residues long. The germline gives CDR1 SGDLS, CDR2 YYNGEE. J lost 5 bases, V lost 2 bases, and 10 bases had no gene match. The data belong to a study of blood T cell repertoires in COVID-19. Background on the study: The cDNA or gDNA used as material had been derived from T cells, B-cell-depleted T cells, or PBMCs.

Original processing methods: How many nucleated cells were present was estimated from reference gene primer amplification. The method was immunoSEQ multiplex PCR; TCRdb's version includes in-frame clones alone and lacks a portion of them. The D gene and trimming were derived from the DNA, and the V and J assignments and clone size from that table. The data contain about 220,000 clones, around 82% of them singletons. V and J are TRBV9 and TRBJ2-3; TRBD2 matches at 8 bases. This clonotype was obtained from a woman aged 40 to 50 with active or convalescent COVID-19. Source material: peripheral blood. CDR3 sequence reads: CASSVLNGRAGDTQYF. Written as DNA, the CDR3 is TGTGCCAGCAGCGTGCTCAACGGGAGGGCGGGAGATACGCAGTATTTT. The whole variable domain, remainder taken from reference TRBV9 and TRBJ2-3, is DSGVTQTPKHLITATGQRVTLRCSPRSGDLSVYWYQQSLDQGLQFLIQYYNGEERAKGNILERFSAQQFPDLHSELNLSSLELGDSALYFCASSVLNGRAGDTQYFGPGTRLTVL.